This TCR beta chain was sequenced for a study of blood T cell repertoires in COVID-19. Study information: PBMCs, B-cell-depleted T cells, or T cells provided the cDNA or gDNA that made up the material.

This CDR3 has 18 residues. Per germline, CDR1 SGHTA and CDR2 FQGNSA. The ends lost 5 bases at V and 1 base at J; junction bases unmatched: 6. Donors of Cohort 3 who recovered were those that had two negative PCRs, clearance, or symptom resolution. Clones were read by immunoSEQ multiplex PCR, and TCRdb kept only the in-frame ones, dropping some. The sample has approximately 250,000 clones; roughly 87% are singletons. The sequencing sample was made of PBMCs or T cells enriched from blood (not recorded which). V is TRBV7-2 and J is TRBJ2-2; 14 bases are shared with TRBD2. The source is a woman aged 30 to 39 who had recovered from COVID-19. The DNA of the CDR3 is TGTGCCAGCAGCCGGGGACTAGCGGGGGTCCTGAACACCGGGGAGCTGTTTTTT. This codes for CASSRGLAGVLNTGELFF.